These 28 T cell receptor beta chains were sequenced from one sample in a study of neurological immune-mediated disorders (dated by TCRdb to the late 2010s). Libraries were made using 5' RACE. Sequencing relied on an Illumina HiSeq 2500. The raw public data were reprocessed by TCRdb itself: fastp quality trimming at Q25, MiXCR clonotype calling, in-frame beta chains only. A single entry per CDR3 protein holds the most common genes and DNA from its merged rows. The sample includes about 66,000 distinct CDR3 sequences, with around 4.2% observed a single time. The leading ten clones occupy under 1.5% of the sample. The sequencing input was PBMCs. These TCRs come from a man aged 25 to 40 with multiple sclerosis.

This clonotype was seen a few times. A read error may produce the germline difference seen at one junction end. J is TRBJ1-5 and V is TRBV12-3 or TRBV12-4; maybe TRBD1 (6 bases). The CDR3 extends over 14 amino acids. In DNA, the CDR3 is TGTGCCAGCACTCTGTGGGGGGCCAATCAGCCCCAGAATTTT. Amino acids: CASTLWGANQPQNF.

This clonotype was seen repeatedly, ten times or more. The chain combines TRBV5-1 with TRBJ1-6; the D gene is possibly TRBD1 (5 bases). Germline-derived CDR1 and CDR2 are SGHRS and YFSETQ. The CDR3 consists of 17 residues. Trimming pared 4 bases from V and 5 bases from J, leaving 19 bases between. In nucleotides, the CDR3 is TGCGCCAGCAGCGGCGGCAGACTTAGGGACGATAATTCACCCCTCCACTTT. It translates to CASSGGRLRDDNSPLHF.

This clonotype appeared a single time. A single base separates this from a much larger clone, so it may be a read error. This chain uses TRBV3-2 with TRBJ1-4; TRBD1 reflects the table's D call only, with no check against the DNA. TRBV3-2 is a pseudogene locus. The CDR3 extends over 12 amino acids. The CDR3 DNA follows: TGTGCCAGCAGCCAAAATGACAGGGTGCTGTTTTTT. It codes for CASSQNDRVLFF.

At least ten counts were recorded for this clonotype. The V and J genes are TRBV10-3 and TRBJ2-7; TRBD1 might be the D (6 bases). V was shortened by 8 bases and J by 6 bases, with 17 bases between the two germline ends. The CDR3 contains 13 residues. Germline CDR1 ENHRY, CDR2 SYGVKD. DNA of the CDR3: TGTGCCATCCAACCAAATCTGGGGGCCGAGCAGTACTTC. Encoded protein: CAIQPNLGAEQYF.

This clonotype was seen repeatedly, ten times or more. The chain joins TRBV3-1 to TRBJ2-2, with TRBD2 identical over 9 bases. CDR1 and CDR2 (germline): LGHDT, YNNKEL (reference sequence). The CDR3 length is 16 residues. Losses at the gene ends were 1 base for V and 8 bases for J; bases not matched to a gene: 8. The CDR3 sequence: CASSQGGGGASGELFF. CDR3 sequence (DNA): TGTGCCAGCAGCCAAGGTGGCGGGGGGGCATCTGGGGAGCTGTTTTTT.

This clonotype has at least ten counts. This rearrangement joins TRBV4-3 to TRBJ2-2, with a tentative D call TRBD1 (5 bases). The V end lost 1 base, the J end lost 7 bases, and 10 bases lay between the germline ends. The CDR3 has 14 amino acids. Per the germline V gene, CDR1 is LGHNA and CDR2 is YSLEER. The CDR3 DNA sequence: TGCGCCAGCAGCCAAGGTCAGGGCGGCGGGGAGCTGTTTTTT. Amino acids: CASSQGQGGGELFF.

This clonotype was seen many times. V gene TRBV12-3 or TRBV12-4 combines with J gene TRBJ2-5, with 9 bases identical to TRBD1. The CDR3 is 14 amino acids. V shed 6 bases and J 9 bases; nucleotides not matched to a gene: 11. The CDR3 DNA sequence: TGTGCCAGCAGCCAACAGGGGGCGGGAGTCCCCCAGTACTTC. Residues: CASSQQGAGVPQYF.

The chain joins TRBV6-6 to TRBJ2-3; no clear D gene. V was trimmed by 7 bases and J by 9 bases, leaving 17 bases between them. Germline loops: CDR1 MNHNY, CDR2 SVGAGI (reference sequence). This CDR3 is built from 13 residues. Here the CDR3 reads CASKRVTLATQYF. CDR3 bases: TGTGCCAGCAAGAGAGTGACCTTGGCCACGCAGTATTTT.

This clonotype was seen at least ten times. V usage is TRBV12-3 or TRBV12-4 and J usage is TRBJ1-5; unclear D gene. Trimming left V 1 base short and J 0 bases short, with 13 bases between. The CDR3 loop spans 17 amino acids. CDR3 DNA: TGTGCCAGCAGTTTAGTAGGCGGCTCCCATAGCAATCAGCCCCAGCATTTT. This codes for CASSLVGGSHSNQPQHF.

This clonotype was counted at least ten times. This chain links TRBV7-6 with TRBJ2-1; 7 nucleotides match TRBD2. J was trimmed by 9 bases and V by 1 base; bases with no gene match: 12. This CDR3 spans 16 amino acids. Germline V CDR1 and CDR2: SGHVS, FNYEAQ. The CDR3 loop reads CASSLVLASGLGEQFF. In nucleotides, the CDR3 is TGTGCCAGCAGCTTAGTCCTGGCTAGCGGCCTGGGTGAGCAGTTCTTC. The whole variable domain, remainder taken from reference TRBV7-6 and TRBJ2-1, is GAGVSQSPRYKVTKRGQDVALRCDPISGHVSLYWYRQALGQGPEFLTYFNYEAQQDKSGLPNDRFSAERPEGSISTLTIQRTEQRDSAMYRCASSLVLASGLGEQFFGPGTRLTVL.

This clonotype was counted many times. V gene TRBV20-1 combines with J gene TRBJ1-2; TRBD1 aligns across 11 bases. Germline V lookup: CDR1 DFQATT, CDR2 SNEGSKA (reference sequence). V dropped 1 base and J dropped 3; count of bases not matched to a gene: 7. The CDR3 runs to 16 residues. The CDR3 DNA reads TGCAGTGCTAGAGGATGGGACAGGGGGAAGCACTATGGCTACACCTTC. The encoded protein is CSARGWDRGKHYGYTF.

The table lists this clonotype with many counts. The gene calls are TRBV3-1 and TRBJ2-1, with unresolved D. Germline assignment: CDR1 LGHDT and CDR2 YNNKEL (reference sequence). V was shortened by 0 bases and J by 10 bases, with 13 bases between the two germline ends. The CDR3 is 14 amino acids. CDR3 sequence: CASSQEVRSREQFF. In DNA, the CDR3 is TGTGCCAGCAGCCAAGAGGTACGGTCTCGGGAGCAGTTCTTC.

This clonotype came up many times. The chain links TRBV5-1 to TRBJ1-6; tentatively, D is TRBD1 (6 bases). Germline V gives CDR1 SGHRS, CDR2 YFSETQ. Trimming removed 5 bases from V and 7 bases from J, with 7 bases in between. This CDR3 contains 12 residues. The CDR3 DNA reads as TGCGCCAGCAGGGACAGCAATTCACCCCTCCACTTT. Protein: CASRDSNSPLHF.

This clonotype was seen repeatedly, ten times or more. V is TRBV11-2 and J is TRBJ1-1; D not certain. V lost 5 bases and J 5 bases, leaving 6 bases between the germline ends. The CDR3 runs to 11 residues. Germline values: CDR1 SGHAT, CDR2 FQNNGV. The CDR3 loop reads CASSRTTEAFF. The CDR3 region has the DNA TGTGCCAGCAGCAGGACTACTGAAGCTTTCTTT.

This clonotype was detected many times. This rearrangement joins TRBV10-3 to TRBJ1-6; D remains unclear. From germline, CDR1 is ENHRY and CDR2 SYGVKD. The length of the CDR3 is 15 residues. V was trimmed by 4 bases and J by 0 bases, leaving 7 bases between them. For the CDR3, the DNA is TGTGCCATCAGTGCACAGAGCTCCTATAATTCACCCCTCCACTTT. Translated: CAISAQSSYNSPLHF.

This clonotype was counted many times. The chain links TRBV7-2 to TRBJ2-1; D may be TRBD2 (7 bases). The CDR3 has 15 amino acids. CDR1 and CDR2 from the germline V gene are SGHTA and FQGNSA. V was pared by 5 bases and J by 3 bases, with 14 bases between. The CDR3 protein is CASSRGRGIYNEQFF. The CDR3 DNA sequence: TGTGCCAGCAGCCGGGGGCGGGGGATCTACAATGAGCAGTTCTTC.

This clonotype came up many times. This chain uses TRBV11-2 with TRBJ2-1; 7 nucleotides line up with TRBD2. This CDR3 region has 14 residues. CDR1 SGHAT and CDR2 FQNNGV come from the germline V gene. Germline trimming cut 3 bases from V and 5 bases from J; bases unmatched to any gene: 4. Written as DNA, the CDR3 is TGTGCCAGCAGCTTTACAGCGGGGCACAATGAGCAGTTCTTC. Its protein product is CASSFTAGHNEQFF.

This clonotype was seen at least ten times. V is TRBV4-1 and J is TRBJ2-2; no reliable D call. The V gene lost 5 bases and the J gene lost 1 base, with 8 bases spanning the gap. The CDR3 sequence is 14 residues long. Per the germline V gene, CDR1 is MGHRA and CDR2 is YSYEKL. The CDR3 bases are TGCGCCAGCAGCACCTACCTGAACACCGGGGAGCTGTTTTTT. This encodes CASSTYLNTGELFF.

This clonotype was counted at least ten times. The rearrangement uses TRBV20-1 and TRBJ2-5; 12 bases fit TRBD2. The CDR3 is 15 amino acids. Germline assignment: CDR1 DFQATT and CDR2 SNEGSKA (reference sequence). J was trimmed by 5 bases and V by 6 bases; bases with no gene match: 10. The CDR3 sequence is CSATDRTSGDETQYF. CDR3 sequence (DNA): TGCAGTGCCACAGACCGGACTAGCGGGGACGAGACCCAGTACTTC.

This clonotype was seen many times. The chain couples TRBV7-9 to TRBJ2-1, with TRBD2 identical over 14 bases. Germline loops: CDR1 SEHNR, CDR2 FQNEAQ (reference sequence). The CDR3 has 15 residues. J lost 4 bases, V lost 6 bases, and 2 bases had no gene match. CDR3 amino acids: CASRGTSGGYNEQFF. In nucleotides, the CDR3 is TGTGCCAGCAGGGGGACTAGCGGGGGTTACAATGAGCAGTTCTTC.

This clonotype was seen repeatedly, ten times or more. This rearrangement joins TRBV7-2 to TRBJ2-2, with D maybe TRBD1 (5 bases). The V end lost 2 bases, the J end lost 3 bases, and 7 bases lay between the germline ends. This CDR3 region has 14 residues. CDR1 and CDR2 from the germline V gene are SGHTA and FQGNSA. The CDR3 DNA follows: TGTGCCAGCAGCTTACAGGGCTACACCGGGGAGCTGTTTTTT. Translating gives CASSLQGYTGELFF.

In its sample, this clonotype was seen many times. V usage is TRBV6-5 and J usage is TRBJ2-3; D is unclear. Trimming took 6 bases from V and 2 from J, leaving 15 bases between them. The germline gives CDR1 MNHEY, CDR2 SVGAGI. The CDR3 contains 15 residues. The CDR3 DNA reads as TGTGCCAGCAGCGCGTACCAATTTTCCACAGATACGCAGTATTTT. Translated: CASSAYQFSTDTQYF.

This clonotype was picked up many times. The chain recombines TRBV6-5 with TRBJ1-4; tentatively, D is TRBD1 (6 bases). Trimming removed 6 bases at V and 4 bases at J, with 12 bases between. Germline values: CDR1 MNHEY, CDR2 SVGAGI. The CDR3 is 14 amino acids. CDR3 DNA sequence: TGTGCCAGCAGGCCGACAGGACTTAATGAAAAACTGTTTTTT. As protein: CASRPTGLNEKLFF.

This clonotype was counted at least ten times. This sequence joins TRBV20-1 and TRBJ2-1; D not certain. V gave up 6 bases and J gave up 6 bases, with 18 bases separating them. Germline CDR1 DFQATT, CDR2 SNEGSKA (reference sequence). This CDR3 has 14 amino acids. The CDR3 is CSALGPLFPNEQFF. The CDR3 nucleotides are TGCAGTGCCCTCGGGCCTCTCTTCCCCAATGAGCAGTTCTTC.

Many counts were recorded for this clonotype. The J gene is TRBJ2-3, the V gene TRBV5-1; possibly TRBD1 for D (5 bases). Trimming shortened V by 1 base and J by 5 bases, and 11 bases separated the two germline ends. The germline V gene has CDR1 SGHRS and CDR2 YFSETQ. This CDR3 has 14 residues. The CDR3: CASSLRGPRDTQYF. CDR3 in DNA: TGCGCCAGCAGCTTGAGGGGTCCGCGAGATACGCAGTATTTT.

This clonotype was seen at least ten times. The V gene is TRBV5-1, the J gene TRBJ2-7, with D possibly being TRBD1 (5 bases). The CDR3 is made up of 14 amino acids. Trimming pared 4 bases from V and 2 bases from J, leaving 13 bases between. CDR1 is SGHRS, CDR2 YFSETQ, per germline. The CDR3 DNA reads TGCGCCAGCAGCAGCATCGCAGGGACCTACGAGCAGTACTTC. Translation: CASSSIAGTYEQYF.

This clonotype came up a few times. A read error is the likely source, as a far larger clone sits one nucleotide away. The rearrangement joins TRBV27 to TRBJ1-1, with D unclear. The V end was cut by 1 base, the J end by 1 base, with 4 bases between. The CDR3 spans 13 residues. Per the germline V gene, CDR1 is MNHEY and CDR2 is SMNVEV (reference sequence). Here the CDR3 reads CASSLWQNTEAFF. In DNA form, the CDR3 reads TGTGCCAGCAGTTTATGGCAGAACACTGAAGCTTTCTTT.

This clonotype was observed many times. V gene TRBV7-9 combines with J gene TRBJ2-7; unclear D gene. V dropped 4 bases and J dropped 0 bases, with 13 bases sitting between them. Germline-derived CDR1 and CDR2 are SEHNR and FQNEAQ (reference sequence). This CDR3 is 15 amino acids long. CDR3 bases: TGTGCCAGCAGCTCAGCAAAGGGTTACTCCTACGAGCAGTACTTC. It is translated as CASSSAKGYSYEQYF.